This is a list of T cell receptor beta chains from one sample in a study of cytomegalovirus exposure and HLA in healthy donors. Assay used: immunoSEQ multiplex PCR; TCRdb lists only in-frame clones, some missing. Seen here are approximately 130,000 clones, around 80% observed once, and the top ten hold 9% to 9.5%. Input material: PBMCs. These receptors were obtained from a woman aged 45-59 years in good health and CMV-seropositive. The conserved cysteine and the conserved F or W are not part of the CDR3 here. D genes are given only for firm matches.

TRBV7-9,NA,SSSLALVEGDEQY
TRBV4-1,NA,ASSQETWRETQY
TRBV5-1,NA,ASSLQTALTRNEQF
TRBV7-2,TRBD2,ASSPASGRMGNTQY
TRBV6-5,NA,ASRGAQSTDTQY
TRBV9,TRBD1,ASSGTGQGDRYGYT
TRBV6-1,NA,ASSEGLGSLAKNIQY
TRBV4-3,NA,ASSQDRGAEAF
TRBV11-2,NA,ASSLAPAAAYEQY
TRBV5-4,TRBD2,ASSGGTSGATGELF
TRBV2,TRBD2,ASSKISGGAVDTQY